This T cell receptor (beta chain) was sequenced for a study of monozygotic twins with inflammatory bowel disease (dated by TCRdb to the late 2010s). Background on the whole study: The complete study included 28 monozygotic twin pairs: 19 IBD-discordant Danish pairs and nine German pairs, of which four were IBD-concordant and five were IBD-discordant. Each individual had, on average, about 151 000 unique TCRalpha sequences and 181 000 unique TCRbeta sequences available for analysis. Within discordant pairs, disease-associated traits were sought mainly by comparing IBD patients with their genetically identical healthy co-twins. The investigation overall reported the following: The analysis was unable to tell different T cell subtypes apart. Because patients received different immunosuppressive treatments, the repertoires may have picked up extra background noise and variability between individuals. Fewer clonotypes were shared with other individuals by IBD patients than by healthy twins, most markedly in patients showing signs of disease activity. The results gave no support for a single strong signal or clonotype linked to IBD. Concordant and discordant twins showed no difference in repertoire similarity, possibly because of limited statistical power. A decrease in TCRbeta repertoire diversity, as measured by inverse Simpson index, was observed in IBD patients compared with their healthy co-twins.

The library was prepared using 5' RACE. For each TCR library, approximately 3,700 ng of total RNA was used. For each sample, cDNA was synthesized in eight separate reactions using SMARTScribe reverse transcriptase. During cDNA synthesis, unique molecular identifiers containing a 6-nucleotide sample barcode were introduced by template switching. Two nested PCRs of around 15 and 10 cycles amplified the TCRalpha and TCRbeta cDNA, and bead purification followed each PCR. Before amplification, cDNA was treated with uracil DNA-glycosylase and purified using the QIAquick PCR purification kit. The second PCR was the step at which Illumina TruSeq-compatible adapters and sample-specific barcodes were added. TapeStation and Qubit were used to check library quality and concentration, and around 4.7 ng of each library was pooled. Sequencing of pooled libraries was carried out on an Illumina HiSeq2500 single-index Rapid Run using 2 x 100 bp reads and custom sequencing primers. The published analysis was carried out like this. MiGEC version 1.2.6 was used for UMI-based consensus assembly to correct PCR and sequencing errors. MiXCR version 2.1.1 was used to carry out V(D)J alignment, clonotype assembly and CDR3 extraction. Normalisation of gene usage, clonotype sharing and MAIT/NKT TCR abundance was achieved by analysing the top 1000, 10 000 and 20 000 clonotypes per sample. Diversity was computed as the inverse Simpson index with the vegan R package after downsampling to 27 000 UMIs. Paired Mann-Whitney U tests on discordant twin pairs were used, with Benjamini-Hochberg multiple-testing correction. After reprocessing by TCRdb, each CDR3 protein sequence is one entry, and no DNA is given. The V and J calls were not made by the authors but by TCRdb's processing. The data table for this sample lists 400,000 to 500,000 distinct CDR3 sequences. 2.4% of the sample rests with the top ten.

For this clonotype: Its recognized antigen is unknown.

An approximately 2.3 ml peripheral blood sample was drawn into PAXgene tubes per donor and stored at -80°C. Without any T cell sorting, total RNA was extracted from whole blood using the PAXgene blood miRNA kit on an automated QIAcube. Deep TCRalpha and TCRbeta repertoire profiling with unique molecular barcoding was performed on peripheral blood of monozygotic twin pairs concordant or discordant for inflammatory bowel disease. Smoking habits were recorded for all twin pairs, with individuals classified as current, former or never smokers. The CDR3 holds 15 amino acids from the cysteine to the phenylalanine. The DNA is unrecorded. The germline V gene specifies MNHNS as CDR1 and SASEGT as CDR2.

Recombination connected TRBV6-1 to TRBJ1-4; with no DNA, the TCRdb D assignment of TRBD1 cannot be verified. The sequence came from a human donor with ulcerative colitis or Crohn's disease, or a healthy co-twin of an affected twin (not recorded which). Sequences were obtained from blood. The CDR3 loop reads CASRPGQTTNEKLFF.